A selection of T cell receptor beta chains follows, all from one sample in a study of vaccination effects on CD4 cells after COVID-19. Libraries were prepared by immunoSEQ multiplex PCR; TCRdb keeps only in-frame clonotypes and omits some of them. The top ten clones hold roughly 4% of a sample with 67,000 or so clones, roughly three quarters of them seen once. Their antigens remain unidentified. The sequencing used CD4+ T cells from PBMCs cultured with HCoV-OC43 spike peptides, collected before COVID-19 vaccination. The receptors were sampled from a human donor who received a COVID-19 vaccine. Each CDR3 is given with its conserved first and last residue. D genes are given only for firm matches. The size of a clone is reported for some rows only, either as once, few or many, or as a class for expanded clones.

few,TRBJ1-1,TRBV2,-,CASSGFGTEAFF,TGTGCCAGCAGCGGGTTTGGCACTGAAGCTTTCTTT
-,TRBJ1-2,TRBV28,TRBD1,CASTDQDRGNGYTF,TGTGCCAGCACCGACCAGGACAGGGGAAATGGCTACACCTTC
-,TRBJ1-2,TRBV5-6,-,CASSLVSENGYTF,TGTGCCAGCAGCTTGGTATCCGAGAATGGCTACACCTTC
-,TRBJ1-2,TRBV5-1,TRBD1,CASSSGTGAGYGYTF,TGCGCCAGCAGCTCAGGGACAGGGGCGGGCTATGGCTACACCTTC
once,TRBJ2-5,TRBV18,TRBD2,CASSPPGLAGGETQYF,TGTGCCAGCTCACCACCCGGACTAGCGGGGGGTGAGACCCAGTACTTC
-,TRBJ1-1,TRBV5-1,-,CASSLYGLKGNTEAFF,TGCGCCAGCAGCTTGTACGGCCTGAAGGGGAATACTGAAGCTTTCTTT
-,TRBJ2-5,TRBV5-4,-,CASSLRGEETQYF,TGTGCCAGCAGCTTGCGGGGTGAGGAGACCCAGTACTTC
-,TRBJ1-4,TRBV5-1,-,CASSLDGDQDPNEKLFF,TGCGCCAGCAGCTTAGACGGGGACCAAGATCCTAATGAAAAACTGTTTTTT
-,TRBJ1-6,TRBV19,-,CASSILLQTNSPLHF,TGTGCCAGTAGTATACTGTTGCAGACTAATTCACCCCTCCACTTT
-,TRBJ2-5,TRBV7-2,-,CASSLQETQYF,TGTGCCAGCAGCCTTCAAGAGACCCAGTACTTC
-,TRBJ2-2,TRBV5-6,TRBD1,CASSAETGANTGELFF,TGTGCCAGCAGCGCTGAGACAGGGGCGAACACCGGGGAGCTGTTTTTT
-,TRBJ2-5,TRBV18,TRBD2,CASSQGLEGEETQYF,TGTGCCAGCTCCCAGGGACTAGAGGGGGAAGAGACCCAGTACTTC
-,TRBJ1-6,TRBV11-2,TRBD1,CASNLAGGASPLHF,TGTGCCAGCAACCTCGCAGGGGGAGCTTCACCCCTCCACTTT
-,TRBJ2-3,TRBV7-8,TRBD1,CASRSIGQGSTDTQYF,TGTGCCAGCAGGTCAATCGGACAGGGGAGCACAGATACGCAGTATTTT
-,TRBJ2-6,TRBV6-2/TRBV6-3,-,CASSYGGTGANVLTF,TGTGCCAGCAGTTACGGGGGAACTGGGGCCAACGTCCTGACTTTC
-,TRBJ2-5,TRBV5-4,TRBD1,CASSFRGETQYF,TGTGCCAGCAGCTTCAGGGGGGAGACCCAGTACTTC
once,TRBJ2-5,TRBV11-1,TRBD2,CASSFWGGVQETQYF,TGTGCCAGCAGCTTTTGGGGGGGAGTACAAGAGACCCAGTACTTC
-,TRBJ1-5,TRBV7-5,-,CARRGATGWHQPQHF,TGTGCCAGAAGGGGGGCAACAGGGTGGCATCAGCCCCAGCATTTT
-,TRBJ1-6,TRBV15,-,CATSHRLSRDNSPLHF,TGTGCCACCAGCCACCGACTTAGTCGGGATAATTCACCCCTCCACTTT
few,TRBJ1-2,TRBV20-1,-,CSAADNYGYTF,TGCAGTGCTGCGGACAACTATGGCTACACCTTC
-,TRBJ2-3,TRBV18,-,CASSLDSLGTDTQYF,TGTGCCAGCTCACTCGACAGCCTAGGCACAGATACGCAGTATTTT
-,TRBJ2-1,TRBV28,-,CASSSVIQNNEQFF,TGTGCCAGCAGTTCGGTTATCCAGAACAATGAGCAGTTCTTC
-,TRBJ1-1,TRBV7-3,TRBD1,CASSLGGTGNTEAFF,TGTGCCAGCAGCTTGGGGGGGACAGGGAACACTGAAGCTTTCTTT
-,TRBJ2-1,TRBV7-2,-,CASSSADHEQFF,TGTGCCAGCAGCTCCGCGGACCATGAGCAGTTCTTC
few,TRBJ1-6,TRBV5-8,-,CASSPRVTAGSPLHF,TGTGCCAGCAGCCCCCGGGTAACGGCGGGTTCACCCCTCCACTTT
-,TRBJ2-1,TRBV7-2,TRBD1,CASSPDRDNEQFF,TGTGCCAGCAGCCCCGACAGGGACAATGAGCAGTTCTTC
few,TRBJ2-5,TRBV9,TRBD2,CASSRSGQRGETQYF,TGTGCCAGCAGCCGAAGTGGACAGCGGGGGGAGACCCAGTACTTC
-,TRBJ1-2,TRBV12-3/TRBV12-4,-,CASSSSRNYGYTF,TGTGCCAGCAGTTCATCCAGGAACTATGGCTACACCTTC
-,TRBJ1-1,TRBV6-5,-,CASSSGIFNTEAFF,TGTGCCAGCAGCTCAGGGATTTTCAACACTGAAGCTTTCTTT
-,TRBJ2-5,TRBV7-2,TRBD2,CASSHPSAGGKTQYF,TGTGCCAGCAGCCACCCCTCGGCGGGAGGGAAGACCCAGTACTTC
-,TRBJ1-5,TRBV7-2,-,CASSLVKAGDSNQPQHF,TGTGCCAGCAGCTTAGTTAAGGCAGGGGATAGCAATCAGCCCCAGCATTTT
-,TRBJ1-6,TRBV6-4,-,CASSDSGADNSPLHF,TGTGCCAGCAGTGACTCGGGGGCGGATAATTCACCCCTCCACTTT
-,TRBJ2-2,TRBV5-1,-,CASSAELTLNTGELFF,TGCGCCAGCAGCGCAGAGTTAACACTAAACACCGGGGAGCTGTTTTTT
-,TRBJ2-2,TRBV2,-,CASSPTRTNTGELFF,TGTGCCAGCAGCCCTACACGGACTAACACCGGGGAGCTGTTTTTT
-,TRBJ2-3,TRBV15,-,CATREGGFFTDTQYF,TGTGCCACCAGAGAAGGGGGATTTTTCACAGATACGCAGTATTTT
-,TRBJ2-1,TRBV21-1,-,CASSPRQGRGCEQFF,TGTGCCAGCAGCCCAAGACAGGGACGGGGGTGTGAGCAGTTCTTC
-,TRBJ1-2,TRBV6-6,-,CASRGAPNSGGYTF,TGTGCCAGCAGAGGCGCTCCTAATTCGGGTGGCTACACCTTC
-,TRBJ1-2,TRBV7-8,-,CASSFIRGANYGYTF,TGTGCCAGCAGCTTTATCCGGGGTGCTAACTATGGCTACACCTTC
-,TRBJ1-5,TRBV5-1,-,CASSLLGAANQPQHF,TGCGCCAGCAGCTTATTAGGGGCCGCAAATCAGCCCCAGCATTTT
-,TRBJ1-3,TRBV19,-,CASSRWGTVSDGTRNTIYF,TGTGCCAGTAGTCGCTGGGGGACGGTCAGTGATGGTACGAGAAACACCATATATTTT
-,TRBJ2-5,TRBV27,-,CASSAFGPGPQETQYF,-
-,TRBJ2-1,TRBV20-1,-,CSAGTANEQFF,TGCAGTGCCGGTACCGCCAATGAGCAGTTCTTC
-,TRBJ1-6,TRBV11-2,-,CASSFGGSPLHF,TGTGCCAGCAGCTTCGGGGGTTCACCCCTCCACTTT
-,TRBJ2-6,TRBV5-4,-,CASSAGVPGANVLTF,TGTGCCAGCAGCGCCGGGGTACCTGGGGCCAACGTCCTGACTTTC
once,TRBJ1-2,TRBV9,-,CASSVGGSHYGYTF,TGTGCCAGCAGCGTAGGTGGCAGCCACTATGGCTACACCTTC
-,TRBJ2-3,TRBV28,-,CASSPRLSTDTQYF,TGTGCCAGCAGTCCGAGACTGAGCACAGATACGCAGTATTTT
few,TRBJ1-5,TRBV19,-,CASSPRGGSNQPQHF,TGTGCCAGTAGTCCCAGGGGCGGGAGCAATCAGCCCCAGCATTTT
few,TRBJ1-5,TRBV12-3/TRBV12-4,-,CASSFRRDQPQHF,TGTGCCAGCAGTTTTCGGAGGGACCAGCCCCAGCATTTT
-,TRBJ2-2,TRBV27,-,CASSLGDGGPNTGELFF,TGTGCCAGCAGTTTAGGGGATGGCGGGCCGAACACCGGGGAGCTGTTTTTT
-,TRBJ1-4,TRBV20-1,-,CSASFGLFF,TGCAGTGCTAGTTTTGGACTGTTTTTT
-,TRBJ2-5,TRBV9,TRBD2,CASSVGAGGAGEETQYF,TGTGCCAGCAGCGTTGGCGCCGGGGGGGCCGGGGAAGAGACCCAGTACTTC
-,TRBJ1-3,TRBV5-6,TRBD1,CASSLAQGGGNTIYF,TGTGCCAGCAGCTTGGCGCAGGGGGGGGGAAACACCATATATTTT